The 17 T cell receptor beta chains reported below all come from one sample, sequenced in a study of response to subunit inactivated influenza vaccine. TCRdb passed the RT-PCR reads through MiXCR, listing each CDR3 protein once. The data hold under 950,000 distinct CDR3 sequences, with roughly 20% observed a single time. Source: PBMCs from blood, taken around 5 days after vaccination. The source of these receptors is a middle-aged man who received an inactivated influenza vaccine.

This clonotype occurred a few times. For the CDR3, the DNA is TGCAGTGCTAGAGTTACAGGGTATTATCAAGAGACCCAGTACTTC. It translates to CSARVTGYYQETQYF. V usage is TRBV20-1 and J usage is TRBJ2-5; tentatively, D is TRBD1 (6 bases). This CDR3 contains 15 residues. Germline CDR1 and CDR2: DFQATT and SNEGSKA (reference sequence). The V end lost 1 base, the J end lost 2 bases, and 14 bases lay between the germline ends.

There are a few counts of this clonotype. The chain links TRBV6-1 to TRBJ2-3; a possible D gene is TRBD2 (6 bases). Looked up from germline, CDR1 is MNHNS and CDR2 is SASEGT. The CDR3 loop spans 15 amino acids. V lost 4 bases to trimming and J lost 6 bases, with 17 bases between them. CDR3 amino acids: CASSGPGVFIDTQYF. The CDR3 nucleotides read TGTGCCAGCAGTGGTCCGGGAGTTTTTATTGATACGCAGTATTTT.

The sample holds many counts of this clonotype. The V gene is TRBV12-3 or TRBV12-4, the J gene TRBJ2-1, with 7 bases matching TRBD1. The CDR3 sequence is 13 residues long. Trimming took 5 bases from V and 8 from J; bases not matched to a gene: 6. The CDR3 bases are TGTGCCAGCAGTCCGACAGGGTTTGATGAGCAGTTCTTC. This sequence encodes CASSPTGFDEQFF.

The chain couples TRBV6-5 to TRBJ1-1; D perhaps matches TRBD1 (6 bases). Trimming took off 2 bases at V and 4 bases at J, with 8 bases between the two ends. The germline CDR1 and CDR2 sequences are MNHEY and SVGAGI. The CDR3 contains 13 residues. CDR3 residues: CASSYGGFTEAFF. Here the CDR3 DNA reads TGTGCCAGCAGTTACGGGGGCTTCACTGAAGCTTTCTTT.

In its sample, this clonotype was seen a few times. The chain combines TRBV3-1 with TRBJ2-5; TRBD1 matches 8 bases. Per germline, CDR1 LGHDT and CDR2 YNNKEL (reference sequence). V was clipped by 0 bases and J by 4 bases; unmatched bases: 7. This CDR3 is 16 amino acids long. The CDR3 here is CASSQDRQGRRETQYF. The CDR3 coding sequence is TGTGCCAGCAGCCAAGATCGACAGGGGCGGCGAGAGACCCAGTACTTC.

The chain carries TRBV19 and TRBJ1-1; TRBD1 matches 11 bases. Trimming at V came to 3 bases and at J to 3 bases, leaving 6 bases not matched to a gene. CDR3 length equals 16 residues. Germline assignment: CDR1 LNHDA and CDR2 SQIVND (reference sequence). The CDR3 loop reads CASSIGTGGFDTEAFF. CDR3 in DNA: TGTGCCAGTAGTATCGGGACAGGGGGGTTCGACACTGAAGCTTTCTTT.

This clonotype was seen more than once but under ten times. The J gene is TRBJ2-1, the V gene TRBV12-3 or TRBV12-4; 13 positions agree with TRBD2. This CDR3 is built from 17 residues. V gave up 3 bases and J gave up 5 bases; unmatched junction bases: 7. The CDR3 region has the DNA TGTGCCAGCAGTTTTACCGGGACTAGCGGGGCTCACAATGAGCAGTTCTTC. It specifies CASSFTGTSGAHNEQFF.

This clonotype was counted a few times. The chain combines TRBV25-1 with TRBJ2-5, with TRBD2 identical over 7 bases. Germline CDR1 MGHDK, CDR2 SYGVNS. V lost 5 bases and J lost 3; bases outside the gene matches: 12. CDR3 length: 16 amino acids. DNA for the CDR3: TGTGCCAGCAGTACTTCTGGGCGGGAGCGAAAAGAGACCCAGTACTTC. This gives the protein CASSTSGRERKETQYF. Full variable domain (remainder filled in from reference TRBV25-1 and TRBJ2-5): EADIYQTPRYLVIGTGKKITLECSQTMGHDKMYWYQQDPGMELHLIHYSYGVNSTEKGDLSSESTVSRIRTEHFPLTLESARPSHTSQYLCASSTSGRERKETQYFGPGTRLLVL.

The chain links TRBV4-3 to TRBJ2-3, with D possibly being TRBD2 (6 bases). The germline V gene has CDR1 LGHNA and CDR2 YSLEER. There are 17 residues in the CDR3. V dropped 4 bases and J dropped 3 bases, with 20 bases sitting between them. CDR3 sequence: CASSPITGGKDTDTQYF. CDR3 nucleotide sequence: TGCGCCAGCAGCCCCATCACCGGGGGAAAGGATACAGATACGCAGTATTTT.

This clonotype was detected a few times. The chain links TRBV29-1 to TRBJ1-1; 9 nucleotides line up with TRBD1. CDR1 SQVTM and CDR2 ANQGSEA come from the germline V gene. This CDR3 spans 14 amino acids. V was pared by 3 bases and J by 5 bases, with 7 bases of the junction left unmatched. CDR3 sequence (DNA): TGCAGCGTTGAGGGACAGGGTAGGGGAACTGAAGCTTTCTTT. Translating it yields CSVEGQGRGTEAFF. Using reference TRBV29-1 and TRBJ1-1 for the parts outside the CDR3, the full variable domain is SAVISQKPSRDICQRGTSLTIQCQVDSQVTMMFWYRQQPGQSLTLIATANQGSEATYESGFVIDKFPISRPNLTFSTLTVSNMSPEDSSIYLCSVEGQGRGTEAFFGQGTRLTVV.

This clonotype was counted only a few times. CDR3 sequence reads: CASSLAFGGAAYNEQFF. CDR3 bases: TGCGCCAGCAGCTTGGCCTTCGGGGGGGCCGCCTACAATGAGCAGTTCTTC. The chain uses TRBV5-1 and TRBJ2-1; 8 bases agree with TRBD2. The CDR3 has 17 amino acids. Germline V gene sequence: CDR1 SGHRS, CDR2 YFSETQ. Germline trimming cut 0 bases from V and 2 bases from J; bases unmatched to any gene: 7.

In its sample, this clonotype was seen many times. This chain connects TRBV5-1 to TRBJ2-3; 9 bases map to TRBD2. This CDR3 has 16 residues. CDR1 SGHRS and CDR2 YFSETQ come from the germline V gene. The V gene end was trimmed by 4 bases and the J gene end by 0 bases; junction bases not matched to a gene: 6. The CDR3 loop reads CASSKTSGGSTDTQYF. CDR3 DNA sequence: TGCGCCAGCAGCAAGACTAGCGGAGGGAGCACAGATACGCAGTATTTT.

The table lists this clonotype with many counts. This chain joins TRBV29-1 and TRBJ2-2; weak D call: TRBD1 (6 bases). The length of the CDR3 is 13 residues. Trimming left V 6 bases short and J 0 bases short, with 8 bases between. The V gene's germline CDR1 is SQVTM and CDR2 ANQGSEA. The CDR3 DNA follows: TGCAGCGTACGACAGGCGAACACCGGGGAGCTGTTTTTT. Protein product: CSVRQANTGELFF.

The rearrangement uses TRBV10-3 and TRBJ2-3, with TRBD2 as a possible D gene (6 bases). CDR1 and CDR2 from the germline V gene are ENHRY and SYGVKD. The germline V and J ends were trimmed by 11 bases and 8 bases, with 17 bases remaining between them. This CDR3 spans 12 amino acids. CDR3 sequence reads: CAAGTAGGTQYF. The CDR3 DNA sequence: TGTGCCGCGGGGACGGCAGGAGGTACGCAGTATTTT.

The sample holds a few counts of this clonotype. The chain combines TRBV5-1 with TRBJ2-5; D gene uncertain. The CDR3 is made up of 13 amino acids. Trimming pared 3 bases from V and 1 base from J, leaving 7 bases between. Germline lookup yields CDR1 SGHRS and CDR2 YFSETQ. The CDR3 DNA sequence: TGCGCCAGCAGCTGGCTACTCCAAGAGACCCAGTACTTC. Encoded protein: CASSWLLQETQYF.

V usage is TRBV12-3 or TRBV12-4 and J usage is TRBJ2-5; D might be TRBD1 (6 bases). The CDR3 sequence is 16 residues long. Trimming left V 6 bases short and J 1 base short, with 18 bases between. Written as DNA, the CDR3 is TGTGCCAGCAGCACCGGGACAACATATCCCCAAGAGACCCAGTACTTC. It translates to CASSTGTTYPQETQYF.

The J gene is TRBJ2-5, the V gene TRBV7-2; TRBD1 agrees at 8 bases. The CDR3 covers 16 residues. The germline V gene has CDR1 SGHTA and CDR2 FQGNSA. With 5 bases clipped from V and 2 bases from J, the junction kept 10 bases outside the gene matches. This CDR3 is CASSQKDRVSQETQYF. The CDR3, as DNA: TGTGCCAGCAGCCAGAAGGACAGGGTCTCGCAAGAGACCCAGTACTTC.